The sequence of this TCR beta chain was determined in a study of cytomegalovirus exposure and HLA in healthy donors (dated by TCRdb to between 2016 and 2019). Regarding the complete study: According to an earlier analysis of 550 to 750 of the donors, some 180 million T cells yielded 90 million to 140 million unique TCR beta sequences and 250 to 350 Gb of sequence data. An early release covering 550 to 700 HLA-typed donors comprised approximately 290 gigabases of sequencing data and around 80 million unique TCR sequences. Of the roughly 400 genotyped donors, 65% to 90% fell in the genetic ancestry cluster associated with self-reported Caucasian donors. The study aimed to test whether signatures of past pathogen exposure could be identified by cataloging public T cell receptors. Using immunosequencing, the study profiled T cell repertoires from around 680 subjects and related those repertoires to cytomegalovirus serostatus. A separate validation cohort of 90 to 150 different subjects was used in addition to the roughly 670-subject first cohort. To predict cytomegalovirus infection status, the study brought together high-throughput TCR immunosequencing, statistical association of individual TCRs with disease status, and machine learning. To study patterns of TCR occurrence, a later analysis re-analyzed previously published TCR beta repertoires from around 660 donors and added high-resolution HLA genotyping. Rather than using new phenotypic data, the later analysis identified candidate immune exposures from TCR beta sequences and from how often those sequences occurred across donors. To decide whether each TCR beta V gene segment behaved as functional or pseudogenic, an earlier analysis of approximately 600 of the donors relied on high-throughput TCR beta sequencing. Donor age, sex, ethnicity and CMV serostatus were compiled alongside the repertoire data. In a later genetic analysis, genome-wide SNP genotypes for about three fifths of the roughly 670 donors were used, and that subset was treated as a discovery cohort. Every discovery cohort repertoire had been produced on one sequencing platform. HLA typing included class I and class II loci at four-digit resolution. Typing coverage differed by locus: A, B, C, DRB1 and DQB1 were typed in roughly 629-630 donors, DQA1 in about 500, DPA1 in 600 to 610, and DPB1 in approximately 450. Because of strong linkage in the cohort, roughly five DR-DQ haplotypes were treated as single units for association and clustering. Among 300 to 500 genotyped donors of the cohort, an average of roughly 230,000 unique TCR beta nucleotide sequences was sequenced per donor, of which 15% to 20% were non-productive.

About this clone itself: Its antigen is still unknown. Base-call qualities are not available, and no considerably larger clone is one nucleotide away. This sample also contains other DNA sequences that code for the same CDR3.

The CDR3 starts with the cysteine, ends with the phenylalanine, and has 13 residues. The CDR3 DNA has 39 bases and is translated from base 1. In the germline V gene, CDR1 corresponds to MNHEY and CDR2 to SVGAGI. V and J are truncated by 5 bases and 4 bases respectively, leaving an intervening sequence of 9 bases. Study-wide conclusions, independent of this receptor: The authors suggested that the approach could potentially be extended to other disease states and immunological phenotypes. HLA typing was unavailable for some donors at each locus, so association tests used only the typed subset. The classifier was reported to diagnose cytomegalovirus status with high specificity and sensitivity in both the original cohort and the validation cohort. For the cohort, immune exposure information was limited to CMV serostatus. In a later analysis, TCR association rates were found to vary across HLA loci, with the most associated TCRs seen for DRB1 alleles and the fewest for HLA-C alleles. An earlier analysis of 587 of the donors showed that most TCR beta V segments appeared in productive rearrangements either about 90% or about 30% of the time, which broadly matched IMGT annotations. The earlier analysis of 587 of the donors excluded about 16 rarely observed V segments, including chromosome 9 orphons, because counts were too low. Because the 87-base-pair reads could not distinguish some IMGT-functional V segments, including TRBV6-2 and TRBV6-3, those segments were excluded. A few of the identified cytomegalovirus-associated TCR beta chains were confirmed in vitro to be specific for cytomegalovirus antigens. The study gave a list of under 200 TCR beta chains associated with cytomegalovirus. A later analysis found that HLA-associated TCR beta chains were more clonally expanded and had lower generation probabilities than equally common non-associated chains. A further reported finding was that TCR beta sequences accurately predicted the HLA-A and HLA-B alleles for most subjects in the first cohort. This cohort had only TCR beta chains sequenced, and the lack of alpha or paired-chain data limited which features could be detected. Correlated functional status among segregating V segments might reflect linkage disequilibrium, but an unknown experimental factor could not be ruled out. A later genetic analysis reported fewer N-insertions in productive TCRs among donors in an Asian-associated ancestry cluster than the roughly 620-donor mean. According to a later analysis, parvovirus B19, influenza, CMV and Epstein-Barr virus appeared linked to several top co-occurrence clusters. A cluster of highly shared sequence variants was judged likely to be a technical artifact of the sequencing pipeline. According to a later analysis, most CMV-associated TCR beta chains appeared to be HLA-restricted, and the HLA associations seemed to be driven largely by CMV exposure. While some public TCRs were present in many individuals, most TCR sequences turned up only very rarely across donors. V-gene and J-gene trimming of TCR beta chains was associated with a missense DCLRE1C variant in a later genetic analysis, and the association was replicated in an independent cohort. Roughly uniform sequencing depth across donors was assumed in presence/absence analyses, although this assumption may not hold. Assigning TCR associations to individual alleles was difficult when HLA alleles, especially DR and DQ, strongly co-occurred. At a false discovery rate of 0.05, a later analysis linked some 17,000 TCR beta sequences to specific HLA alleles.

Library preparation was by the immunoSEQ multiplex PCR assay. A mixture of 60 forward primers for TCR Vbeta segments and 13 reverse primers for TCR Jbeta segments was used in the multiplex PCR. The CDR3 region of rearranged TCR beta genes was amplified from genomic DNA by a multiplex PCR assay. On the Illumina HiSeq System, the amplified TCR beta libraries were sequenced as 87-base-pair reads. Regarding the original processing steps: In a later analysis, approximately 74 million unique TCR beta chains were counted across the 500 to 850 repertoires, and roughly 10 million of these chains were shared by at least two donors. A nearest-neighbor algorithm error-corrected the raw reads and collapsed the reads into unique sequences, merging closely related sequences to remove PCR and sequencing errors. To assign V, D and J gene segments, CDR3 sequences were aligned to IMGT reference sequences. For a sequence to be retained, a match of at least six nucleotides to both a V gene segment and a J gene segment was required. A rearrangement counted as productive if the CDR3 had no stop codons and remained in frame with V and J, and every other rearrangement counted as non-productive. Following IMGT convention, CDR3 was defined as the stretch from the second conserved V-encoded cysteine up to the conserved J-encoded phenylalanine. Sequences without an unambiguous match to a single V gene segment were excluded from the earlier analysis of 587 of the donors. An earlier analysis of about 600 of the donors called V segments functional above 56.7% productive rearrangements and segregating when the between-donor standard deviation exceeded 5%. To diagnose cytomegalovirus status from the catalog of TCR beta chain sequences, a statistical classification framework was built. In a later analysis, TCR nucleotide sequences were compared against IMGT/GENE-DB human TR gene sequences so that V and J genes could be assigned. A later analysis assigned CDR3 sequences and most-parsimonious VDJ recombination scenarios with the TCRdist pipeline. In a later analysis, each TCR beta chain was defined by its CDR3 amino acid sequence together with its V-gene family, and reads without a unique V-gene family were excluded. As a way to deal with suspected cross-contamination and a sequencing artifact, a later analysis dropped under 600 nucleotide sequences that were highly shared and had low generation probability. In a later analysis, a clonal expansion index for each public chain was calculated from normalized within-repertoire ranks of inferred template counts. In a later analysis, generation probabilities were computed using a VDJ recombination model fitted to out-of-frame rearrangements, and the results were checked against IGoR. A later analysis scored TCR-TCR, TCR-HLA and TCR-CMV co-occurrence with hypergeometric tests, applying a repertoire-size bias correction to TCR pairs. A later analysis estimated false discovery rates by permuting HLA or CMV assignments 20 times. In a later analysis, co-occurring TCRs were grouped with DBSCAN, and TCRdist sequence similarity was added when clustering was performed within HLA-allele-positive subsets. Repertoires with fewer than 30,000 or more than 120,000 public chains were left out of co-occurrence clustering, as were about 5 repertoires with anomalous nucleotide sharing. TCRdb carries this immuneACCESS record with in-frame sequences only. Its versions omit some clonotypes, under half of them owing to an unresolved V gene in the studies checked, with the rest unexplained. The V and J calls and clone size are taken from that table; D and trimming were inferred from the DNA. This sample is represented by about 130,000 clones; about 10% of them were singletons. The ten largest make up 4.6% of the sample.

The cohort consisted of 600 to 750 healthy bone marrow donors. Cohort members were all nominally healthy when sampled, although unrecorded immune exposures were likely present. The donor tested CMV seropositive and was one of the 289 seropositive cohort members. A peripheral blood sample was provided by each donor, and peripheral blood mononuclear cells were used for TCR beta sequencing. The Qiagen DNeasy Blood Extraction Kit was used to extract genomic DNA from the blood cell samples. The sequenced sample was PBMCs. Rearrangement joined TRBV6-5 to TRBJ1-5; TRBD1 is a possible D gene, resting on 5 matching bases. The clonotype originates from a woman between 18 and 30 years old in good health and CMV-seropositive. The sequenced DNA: TGTGCCAGCAGTCCAGGGTCTAATCAGCCCCAGCATTTT. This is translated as CASSPGSNQPQHF.